This TCR beta chain was observed in a study of blood T cell repertoires in COVID-19. Study as a whole: Sample material is recorded as cDNA or gDNA derived from T cells, B-cell-depleted T cells, or PBMCs.

This CDR3 spans 14 amino acids. With 5 bases clipped from V and 9 bases from J, the junction kept 10 bases outside the gene matches. Germline loops: CDR1 SGHTA, CDR2 FQGNSA. Method: immunoSEQ multiplex PCR; TCRdb's copy keeps in-frame clones and lacks some. The sample has about 270,000 clones; 85% are singletons. This chain joins TRBV7-2 and TRBJ2-4; TRBD1 aligns across 7 bases. The TCR comes from a human donor in a cohort sampled during active COVID-19. The specimen sequenced was peripheral blood. The CDR3 nucleotides read TGTGCCAGCAGCCCGCGACAGGGTACGGGCATTCAGTACTTC. It is translated as CASSPRQGTGIQYF.